This T cell receptor (beta chain) was found in a study of T cell responses to AZD1222 COVID-19 vaccine. Study conclusions and caveats: Sampling that yielded the repertoires occurred only after the peak T cell response. It should be noted that donors were predominantly white British and more often female, and clonal diversity was possibly underestimated.

TCRdb's copy holds only in-frame clones and misses some; the assay was immunoSEQ multiplex PCR. The sample carries about 160,000 clones, 85% to 90% recorded once. With regard to this clone: The target antigen is unknown.

CDR1 is SGHNT, CDR2 YENEEA, per germline. CDR3 size: 13 residues. The ends lost 3 bases at V and 6 bases at J; junction bases unmatched: 1. The chain couples TRBV11-3 to TRBJ2-2, with 7 bases identical to TRBD2. The clonotype was recovered from an adult who received the AZD1222 COVID-19 vaccine. The sample was peripheral blood, taken 28 days after the second AZD1222 dose. The CDR3: CASSFGGSGELFF. As DNA, the CDR3 is TGTGCCAGCAGCTTCGGGGGGTCCGGGGAGCTGTTTTTT.